These 14 T cell receptor beta chains came from one sample sequenced in a study of T-cell reconstitution after alpha-beta-depleted transplantation in children (dated by TCRdb to 2016 to 2017). The library was produced with PCR. The sequencer was an Illumina HiSeq 2500. TCR library preparation used molecular barcoding, with unique molecular identifiers applied to normalize quantification of the TCRbeta repertoire. The public reads were quality trimmed at Q25 with fastp and then assembled into clones with MiXCR by TCRdb, keeping productive beta chains. Every distinct CDR3 protein forms one entry, paired with its most common genes and DNA. The sample has some 520,000 distinct CDR3 sequences on record, approximately 29% of them singletons. Clones ranked in the top ten supply roughly 2.5% of the sample. The sample here was PBMCs from the stem cell graft donor, taken from the stem cell graft. The receptor source for this set is a human donor who donated a stem cell graft to a child with aplastic anemia.

V and J are TRBV19 and TRBJ2-7; D is possibly TRBD2 (6 bases). The CDR3 extends over 13 amino acids. V lost 3 bases to trimming and J lost 2 bases, with 8 bases between them. Per the germline V gene, CDR1 is LNHDA and CDR2 is SQIVND (reference sequence). The chain's CDR3 is CASSMDYPYEQYF. CDR3 in DNA: TGTGCCAGTAGTATGGACTACCCCTACGAGCAGTACTTC.

This clonotype was observed a handful of times. The V call is TRBV7-2, the J call TRBJ2-5; 8 nucleotides line up with TRBD2. After removal of 5 bases from V and 11 bases from J, the junction contained 10 bases not matched to a gene. CDR1 SGHTA and CDR2 FQGNSA come from the germline V gene. The CDR3 extends over 13 amino acids. The CDR3 DNA is TGTGCCAGCAGCGAGCCCGGGACTAGTCTACAGTACTTC. It yields the protein CASSEPGTSLQYF.

This clonotype was seen only a few times. The chain links TRBV11-2 to TRBJ1-4; D gene unclear. Germline V CDR1 and CDR2: SGHAT, FQNNGV. V lost 0 bases to trimming and J lost 9 bases, with 14 bases between them. The length of the CDR3 is 15 residues. CDR3: CASSLDTQSGKKLFF. The CDR3 DNA reads as TGTGCCAGCAGCTTAGATACACAGAGCGGCAAAAAACTGTTTTTT.

This clonotype turned up a few times. This chain connects TRBV5-1 to TRBJ1-5, with 9 bases that match TRBD1. Losses at the gene ends were 4 bases for V and 6 bases for J; bases not matched to a gene: 14. This CDR3 is 17 amino acids long. Germline values: CDR1 SGHRS, CDR2 YFSETQ. The DNA for the CDR3 is TGCGCCAGCAGCCTGGGAGGTACGGACAGGGGCACTCAGCCCCAGCATTTT. This codes for CASSLGGTDRGTQPQHF.

The V call is TRBV7-6, the J call TRBJ1-4, with 7 bases fitting TRBD1. Per the germline V gene, CDR1 is SGHVS and CDR2 is FNYEAQ. The ends lost 0 bases at V and 0 bases at J; junction bases unmatched: 1. The CDR3 totals 16 residues. In nucleotides, the CDR3 is TGTGCCAGCAGCTTAGCGCAGGGGGCAACTAATGAAAAACTGTTTTTT. This encodes CASSLAQGATNEKLFF.

The chain joins TRBV20-1 to TRBJ2-2; no definite D call. Germline V gives CDR1 DFQATT, CDR2 SNEGSKA (reference sequence). With 0 bases removed from V and 5 bases from J, the gap between germline ends came to 10 bases. The CDR3 is made up of 14 amino acids. CDR3 coding DNA: TGCAGTGCTAGAGAGGGAACAGTTACCGGGGAGCTGTTTTTT. Its translation is CSAREGTVTGELFF.

V is TRBV6-2 or TRBV6-3 and J is TRBJ2-7, with 13 bases fitting TRBD2. The CDR3 runs 17 residues. J lost 6 bases, V lost 6 bases, and 14 bases had no gene match. CDR1 is MNHEY and CDR2 is SVGEGT in the germline V gene. CDR3 sequence: CASSRTSGSLIRREQYF. The CDR3 DNA sequence: TGTGCCAGCAGCCGGACTAGCGGGAGCCTTATCAGACGCGAGCAGTACTTC.

The V and J genes are TRBV11-2 and TRBJ2-3, with 11 nucleotides matching TRBD2. V lost 5 bases and J lost 4; bases outside the gene matches: 8. From germline, CDR1 is SGHAT and CDR2 FQNNGV. There are 16 residues in the CDR3. CDR3 in DNA: TGTGCCAGCAGCCCCGGACTAGCGGGTTGGTCAGATACGCAGTATTTT. It translates to CASSPGLAGWSDTQYF.

Only a few counts were recorded for this clonotype. The chain carries TRBV20-1 and TRBJ2-3; D may be TRBD2 (6 bases). Trimming shortened V by 5 bases and J by 0 bases, and 9 bases separated the two germline ends. This CDR3 is 13 amino acids long. CDR1 is DFQATT and CDR2 is SNEGSKA in the germline V gene (reference sequence). CDR3 residues: CSASSGSTDTQYF. CDR3 in DNA: TGCAGTGCTTCCAGCGGGAGCACAGATACGCAGTATTTT.

The chain combines TRBV5-5 with TRBJ2-1, with D possibly TRBD1 on 6 matching bases. V lost 0 bases to trimming and J lost 7 bases, with 17 bases between them. Germline V gives CDR1 SGHKS, CDR2 YYEKEE (reference sequence). This CDR3 comprises 16 residues. CDR3 protein: CASSLGAGVGFNEQFF. CDR3 nucleotide sequence: TGTGCCAGCAGCTTGGGAGCAGGGGTGGGGTTTAATGAGCAGTTCTTC. Based on the CDR3 plus reference TRBV5-5 and TRBJ2-1, the full variable domain is DAGVTQSPTHLIKTRGQQVTLRCSPISGHKSVSWYQQVLGQGPQFIFQYYEKEERGRGNFPDRFSARQFPNYSSELNVNALLLGDSALYLCASSLGAGVGFNEQFFGPGTRLTVL.

The sample holds a few counts of this clonotype. This chain uses TRBV7-9 with TRBJ2-2, with D maybe TRBD1 (6 bases). From germline, CDR1 is SEHNR and CDR2 FQNEAQ (reference sequence). The CDR3 contains 15 residues. V lost 5 bases, J lost 4 bases, and 14 bases lay in between. For the CDR3, the DNA is TGTGCCAGCAGCCCAGGGGTAGAAGCCACCGGGGAGCTGTTTTTT. It codes for CASSPGVEATGELFF.

This clonotype has more than one count but fewer than ten. The chain joins TRBV11-3 to TRBJ2-1; no clear D gene. The CDR3 sequence is 15 residues long. The V gene's germline CDR1 is SGHNT and CDR2 YENEEA. V gave up 1 base and J gave up 3 bases, with 10 bases separating them. CDR3 DNA: TGTGCCAGCAGCTTAGGCACAACCCTCTACAATGAGCAGTTCTTC. This gives the protein CASSLGTTLYNEQFF.

This clonotype was picked up a small number of times. This sequence joins TRBV18 and TRBJ1-1, with no clear D. Germline CDR1 reads KGHSH; CDR2 reads LQKENI. The CDR3 runs 13 residues. The V and J ends lost 3 bases and 3 bases respectively, with 8 bases between them. In DNA form, the CDR3 reads TGTGCCAGCTCACCGACGGATTACACTGAAGCTTTCTTT. Its translation: CASSPTDYTEAFF. Filled out from reference TRBV18 and TRBJ1-1, the complete variable domain reads NAGVMQNPRHLVRRRGQEARLRCSPMKGHSHVYWYRQLPEEGLKFMVYLQKENIIDESGMPKERFSAEFPKEGPSILRIQQVVRGDSAAYFCASSPTDYTEAFFGQGTRLTVV.

The V and J genes are TRBV14 and TRBJ1-1; D is ambiguous. Looked up from germline, CDR1 is SGHDN and CDR2 is FVKESK. V shed 5 bases and J shed 1 base, with 11 bases lying between them. The CDR3 spans 14 residues. The DNA of the CDR3 is TGTGCCAGCAGCTATCGGACTGGGAACACTGAAGCTTTCTTT. Residues: CASSYRTGNTEAFF. The full variable domain, with the rest looked up from reference TRBV14 and TRBJ1-1, is EAGVTQFPSHSVIEKGQTVTLRCDPISGHDNLYWYRRVMGKEIKFLLHFVKESKQDESGMPNNRFLAERTGGTYSTLKVQPAELEDSGVYFCASSYRTGNTEAFFGQGTRLTVV.